Listed below are T cell receptor beta chains from one sample, sequenced in a study of blood T cell repertoires in COVID-19. Assay used: immunoSEQ multiplex PCR; TCRdb lists only in-frame clones, some missing. The sample includes hundreds of thousands of clones, roughly 86% of them seen just once. Material: PBMCs or T cells enriched from blood (not recorded which). The receptor source for this set is a woman between 50 and 59 years old who had recovered from COVID-19. Each CDR3 is given with its conserved first and last residue. The order of the fields is D gene, V gene, CDR3 protein. A D gene is named only where the DNA matches it firmly.

TRBD1 | TRBV6-5 | CASSLTGQGSQPQHF
- | TRBV7-2 | CASSLRWQRLASGANVLTF
- | TRBV3-1/TRBV3-2 | CASSQGPGGGDYGYTF
- | TRBV30 | CAWSAGEDTEAFF
- | TRBV5-6 | CASSLGTAPQTEFF
TRBD1 | TRBV18 | CASSPGTGSYGYTF
TRBD1 | TRBV5-6 | CASSPTQGGGTGELFF
TRBD1 | TRBV5-5 | CASSWTGVYNEQFF
TRBD1 | TRBV19 | CASSIPWDRQYLSNQPQHF
- | TRBV27 | CASSLLGRGRGTGELFF
- | TRBV4-1 | CASSQDPGYGYTF
- | TRBV18 | CASSPPERPSYNEQFF
TRBD1 | TRBV27 | CASSPGGLHEQYF
TRBD1 | TRBV18 | CASSPRPGQDYGYTF
- | TRBV4-3 | CASSRSGQSRGYTF
- | TRBV4-3 | CASSQRLPGTGGTDTQYF
TRBD1 | TRBV30 | CAWSPLPRDRWGEQYF
TRBD1 | TRBV10-3 | CAISAGTGYTGELFF
- | TRBV10-3 | CAISEPGEKLFF
- | TRBV11-3 | CASSLDSVSYEQYF
- | TRBV5-1 | CASRWTDFTDTQYF
- | TRBV7-8 | CASSVGTGLSYEQYF
TRBD2 | TRBV6-2/TRBV6-3 | CASSSGSLAGSEEQYF
- | TRBV7-2 | CASSLVANPNLQYF
- | TRBV2 | CASRTQTGINEKLFF
- | TRBV4-1 | CASSPRTESYEQYF
TRBD1 | TRBV7-9 | CASSLAAGTGGGNTIYF
- | TRBV28 | CASTEVNQPQHF
- | TRBV14 | CASSWGVNTEAFF
- | TRBV4-3 | CASSRTGGGTEAFF
TRBD2 | TRBV28 | CASSFGGPGTSGIYEQYF
- | TRBV14 | CASSQDYISGATNEKLFF
TRBD1 | TRBV5-1 | CASKPDRYSGNTIYF
TRBD2 | TRBV3-1/TRBV3-2 | CASSQDIAGDEQYF
- | TRBV7-2 | CASSPWTGYSYNEQFF
TRBD1 | TRBV3-1/TRBV3-2 | CASSQHLGQGARYGYTF
TRBD2 | TRBV9 | CASSLHGEGLEQYF
- | TRBV5-1 | CASSPGDTNYGYTF
TRBD1 | TRBV18 | CASSPQGQIYEQYF
TRBD1 | TRBV18 | CASSPPGRGSTDTQYF
TRBD2 | TRBV19 | CASSLAGAGADTQYF
- | TRBV4-1 | CASSHPTPQDKPNGGYTF
- | TRBV6-5 | CASSRNYQGNQPQHF
TRBD2 | TRBV9 | CASSAAVGGVHEQYF
- | TRBV15 | CATSRRAGQPQHF
- | TRBV4-1 | CASSQGRGLGNQPQHF
- | TRBV7-7 | CASSRNPGDTQYF